This T cell receptor beta chain derives from a study of blood T cell repertoires in COVID-19. Background on the study: Sites in the United States, Italy and Spain provided acute and convalescent COVID-19 samples. Sample material is recorded as cDNA or gDNA derived from T cells, B-cell-depleted T cells, or PBMCs.

Germline values: CDR1 SGHRS, CDR2 YFSETQ. The CDR3 contains 14 residues. With 5 bases clipped from V and 5 bases from J, the junction kept 8 bases outside the gene matches. The authors' processing: Amplification of reference gene primers provided the estimated nucleated cell counts. The repertoire was sequenced with immunoSEQ multiplex PCR; TCRdb's copy has only in-frame clones and lacks some. D and trimming were read from the DNA, whereas the V and J calls and clone size are those reported in that table. Of 190,000 or so clones in the sample, about 83% were seen once. The chain uses TRBV5-1 and TRBJ1-1; TRBD1 matches at 8 bases. The sequence was collected from a young woman who had recovered from COVID-19. The sequencing input was peripheral blood. The CDR3 coding sequence is TGCGCCAGCAGTTTAGGACAGGGATGGACTGAAGCTTTCTTT. The encoded protein is CASSLGQGWTEAFF.